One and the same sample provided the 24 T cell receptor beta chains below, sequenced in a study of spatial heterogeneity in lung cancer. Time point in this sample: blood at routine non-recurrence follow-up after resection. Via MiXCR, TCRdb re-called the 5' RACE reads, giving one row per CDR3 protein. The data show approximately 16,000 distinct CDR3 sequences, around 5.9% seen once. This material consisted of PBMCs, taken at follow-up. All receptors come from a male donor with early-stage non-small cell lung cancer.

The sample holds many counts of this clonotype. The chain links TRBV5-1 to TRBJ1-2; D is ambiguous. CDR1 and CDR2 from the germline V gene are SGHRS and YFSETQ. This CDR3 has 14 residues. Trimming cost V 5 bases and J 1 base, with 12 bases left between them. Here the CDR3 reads CASRGESLNYGYTF. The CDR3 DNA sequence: TGCGCCAGCAGAGGAGAAAGCCTTAACTATGGCTACACCTTC.

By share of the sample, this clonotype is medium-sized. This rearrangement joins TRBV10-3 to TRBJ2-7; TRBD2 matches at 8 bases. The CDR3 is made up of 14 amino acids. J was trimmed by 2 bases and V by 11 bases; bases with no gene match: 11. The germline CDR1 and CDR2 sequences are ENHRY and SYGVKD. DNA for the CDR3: TGTGCCGTAGGCCCCACTAGCGGCCCCTACGAGCAGTACTTC. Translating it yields CAVGPTSGPYEQYF.

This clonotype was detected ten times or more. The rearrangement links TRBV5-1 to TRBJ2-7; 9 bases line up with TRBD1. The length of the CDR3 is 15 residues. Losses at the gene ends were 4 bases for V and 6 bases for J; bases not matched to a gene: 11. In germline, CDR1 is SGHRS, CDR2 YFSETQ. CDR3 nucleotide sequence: TGCGCCAGCAGCGCGGGGACAGGGTGGGCCGGCGAGCAGTACTTC. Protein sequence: CASSAGTGWAGEQYF.

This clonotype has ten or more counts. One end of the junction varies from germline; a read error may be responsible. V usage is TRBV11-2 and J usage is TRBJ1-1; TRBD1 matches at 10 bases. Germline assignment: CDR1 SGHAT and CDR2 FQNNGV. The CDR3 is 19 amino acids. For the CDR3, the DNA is TGTGCCAGCAGCGTCCTTTCTCTAGGGACAGGGGTTATGAACACTGAAGTTTTCTTT. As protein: CASSVLSLGTGVMNTEVFF.

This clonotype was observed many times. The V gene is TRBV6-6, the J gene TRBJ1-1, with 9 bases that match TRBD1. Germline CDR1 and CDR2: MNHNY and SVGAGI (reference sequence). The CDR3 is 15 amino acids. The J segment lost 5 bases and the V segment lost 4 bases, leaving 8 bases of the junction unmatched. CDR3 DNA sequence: TGTGCCAGCAGTTCGCCGGGACAGGGTTCTACTGAAGCTTTCTTT. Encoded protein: CASSSPGQGSTEAFF.

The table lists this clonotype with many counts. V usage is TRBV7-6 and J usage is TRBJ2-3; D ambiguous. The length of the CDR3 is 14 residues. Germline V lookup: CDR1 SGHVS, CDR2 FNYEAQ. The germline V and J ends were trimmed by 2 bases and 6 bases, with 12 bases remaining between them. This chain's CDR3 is CASSLIMGLDTQYF. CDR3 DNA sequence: TGTGCCAGCAGCTTAATTATGGGTCTTGATACGCAGTATTTT. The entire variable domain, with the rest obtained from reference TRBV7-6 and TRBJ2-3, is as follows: GAGVSQSPRYKVTKRGQDVALRCDPISGHVSLYWYRQALGQGPEFLTYFNYEAQQDKSGLPNDRFSAERPEGSISTLTIQRTEQRDSAMYRCASSLIMGLDTQYFGPGTRLTVL.

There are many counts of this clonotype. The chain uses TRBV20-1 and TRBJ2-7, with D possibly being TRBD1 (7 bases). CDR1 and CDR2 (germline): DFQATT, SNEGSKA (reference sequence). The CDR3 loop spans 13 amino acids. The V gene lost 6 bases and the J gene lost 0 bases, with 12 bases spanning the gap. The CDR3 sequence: CSAGGTDSYEQYF. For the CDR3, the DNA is TGCAGTGCAGGAGGGACAGACTCCTACGAGCAGTACTTC.

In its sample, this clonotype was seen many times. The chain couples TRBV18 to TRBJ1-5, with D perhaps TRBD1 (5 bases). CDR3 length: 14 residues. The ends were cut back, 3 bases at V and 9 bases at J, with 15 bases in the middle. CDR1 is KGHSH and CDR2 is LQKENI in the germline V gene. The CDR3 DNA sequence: TGTGCCAGCTCACCCGCTCAGGGCGGCGCGCCCCAGCATTTT. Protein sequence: CASSPAQGGAPQHF.

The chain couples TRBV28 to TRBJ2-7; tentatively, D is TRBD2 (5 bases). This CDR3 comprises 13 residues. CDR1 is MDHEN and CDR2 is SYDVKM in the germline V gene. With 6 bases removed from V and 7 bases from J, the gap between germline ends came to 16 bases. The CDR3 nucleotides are TGTGCCAGCAGCCGTTTGTCCCCGGGGGAGCAGTACTTC. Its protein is CASSRLSPGEQYF.

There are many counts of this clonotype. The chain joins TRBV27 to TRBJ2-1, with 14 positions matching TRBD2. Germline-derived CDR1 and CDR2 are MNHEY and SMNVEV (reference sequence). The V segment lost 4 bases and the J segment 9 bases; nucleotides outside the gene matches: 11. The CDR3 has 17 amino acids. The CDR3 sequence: CASSSTSGRGLFREQFF. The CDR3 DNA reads TGTGCCAGCAGTTCGACTAGCGGGAGGGGGTTGTTCCGTGAGCAGTTCTTC.

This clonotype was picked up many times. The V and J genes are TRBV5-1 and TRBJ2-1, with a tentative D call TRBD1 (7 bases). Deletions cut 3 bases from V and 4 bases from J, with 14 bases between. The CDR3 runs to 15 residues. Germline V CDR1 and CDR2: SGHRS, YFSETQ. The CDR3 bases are TGCGCCAGCAGCTCCCAGGGGGGTGGATACAATGAGCAGTTCTTC. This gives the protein CASSSQGGGYNEQFF.

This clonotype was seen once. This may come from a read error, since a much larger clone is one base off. The chain's CDR3 is CASTVTYSPLHF. The DNA for the CDR3 is TGCGCCAGCACCGTCACATATTCACCCCTCCACTTT. The chain is built from TRBV10-2 and TRBJ1-6; D unresolved. Trimming cost V 7 bases and J 8 bases, with 9 bases left between them. Germline CDR1 is WSHSY and CDR2 is SAAADI. The CDR3 covers 12 residues.

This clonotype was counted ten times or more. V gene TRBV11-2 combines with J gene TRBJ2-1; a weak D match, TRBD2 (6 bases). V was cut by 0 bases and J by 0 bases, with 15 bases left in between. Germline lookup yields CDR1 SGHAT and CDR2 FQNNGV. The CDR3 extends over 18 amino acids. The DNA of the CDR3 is TGTGCCAGCAGCTTAGAGGGCGGCGGGGCAAGCTCCTACAATGAGCAGTTCTTC. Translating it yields CASSLEGGGASSYNEQFF. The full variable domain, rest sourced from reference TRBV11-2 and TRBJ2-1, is EAGVAQSPRYKIIEKRQSVAFWCNPISGHATLYWYQQILGQGPKLLIQFQNNGVVDDSQLPKDRFSAERLKGVDSTLKIQPAKLEDSAVYLCASSLEGGGASSYNEQFFGPGTRLTVL.

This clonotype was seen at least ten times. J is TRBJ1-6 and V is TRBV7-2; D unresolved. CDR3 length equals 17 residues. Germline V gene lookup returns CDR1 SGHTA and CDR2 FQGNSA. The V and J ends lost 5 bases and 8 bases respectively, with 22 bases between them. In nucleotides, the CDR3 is TGTGCCAGCAGCCCCCCCCGTGGGTCAAGTCGTGATTCACCCCTCCACTTT. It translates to CASSPPRGSSRDSPLHF.

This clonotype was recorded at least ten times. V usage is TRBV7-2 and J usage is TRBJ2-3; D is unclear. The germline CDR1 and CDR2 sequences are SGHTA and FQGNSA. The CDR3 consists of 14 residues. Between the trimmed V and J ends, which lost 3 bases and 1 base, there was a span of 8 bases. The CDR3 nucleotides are TGTGCCAGCAGCTTTAGGCTAGGCACAGATACGCAGTATTTT. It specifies CASSFRLGTDTQYF.

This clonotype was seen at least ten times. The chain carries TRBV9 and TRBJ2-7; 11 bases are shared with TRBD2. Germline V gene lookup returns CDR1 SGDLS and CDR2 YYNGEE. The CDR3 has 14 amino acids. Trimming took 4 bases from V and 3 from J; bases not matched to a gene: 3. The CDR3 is CASSPLAGGYEQYF. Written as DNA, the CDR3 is TGTGCCAGCAGCCCGCTAGCGGGAGGCTACGAGCAGTACTTC.

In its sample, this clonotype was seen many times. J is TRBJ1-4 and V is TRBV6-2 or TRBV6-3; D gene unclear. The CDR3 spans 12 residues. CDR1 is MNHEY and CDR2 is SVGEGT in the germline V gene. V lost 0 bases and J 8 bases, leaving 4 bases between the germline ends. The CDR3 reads CASSYSTEKLFF. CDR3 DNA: TGTGCCAGCAGTTACTCGACCGAAAAACTGTTTTTT.

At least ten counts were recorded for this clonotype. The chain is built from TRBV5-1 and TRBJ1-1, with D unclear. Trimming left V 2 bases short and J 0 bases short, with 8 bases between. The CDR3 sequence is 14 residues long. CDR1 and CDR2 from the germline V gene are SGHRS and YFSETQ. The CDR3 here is CASSFGGLNTEAFF. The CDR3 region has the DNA TGCGCCAGCAGCTTCGGCGGATTGAACACTGAAGCTTTCTTT.

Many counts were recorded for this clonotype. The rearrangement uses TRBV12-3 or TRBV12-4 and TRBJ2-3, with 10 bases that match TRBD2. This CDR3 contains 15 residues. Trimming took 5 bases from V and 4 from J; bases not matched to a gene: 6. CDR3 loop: CASSASGRGSDTQYF. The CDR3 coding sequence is TGTGCCAGCAGTGCCAGCGGGAGGGGATCAGATACGCAGTATTTT.

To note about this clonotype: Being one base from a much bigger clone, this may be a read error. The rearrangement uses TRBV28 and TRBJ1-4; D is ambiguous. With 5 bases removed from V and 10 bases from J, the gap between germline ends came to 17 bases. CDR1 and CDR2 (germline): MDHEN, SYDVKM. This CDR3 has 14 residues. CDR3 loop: CASSRRAYGGKLFF. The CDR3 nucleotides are TGTGCCAGCAGTCGGCGGGCTTACGGTGGAAAACTGTTTTTT.

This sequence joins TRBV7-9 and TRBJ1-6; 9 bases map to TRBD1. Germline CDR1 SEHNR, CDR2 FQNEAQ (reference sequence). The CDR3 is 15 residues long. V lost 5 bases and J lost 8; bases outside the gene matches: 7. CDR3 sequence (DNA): TGTGCCAGCAGCCCCCCGGGACAGGGTTATTCACCCCTCCACTTT. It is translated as CASSPPGQGYSPLHF.

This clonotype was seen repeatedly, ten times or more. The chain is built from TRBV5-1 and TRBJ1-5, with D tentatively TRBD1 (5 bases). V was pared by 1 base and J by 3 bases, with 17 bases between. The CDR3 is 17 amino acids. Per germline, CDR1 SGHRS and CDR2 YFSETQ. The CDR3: CASSLLPVEGANQPQHF. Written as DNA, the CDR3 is TGCGCCAGCAGCTTGCTACCGGTTGAAGGGGCCAATCAGCCCCAGCATTTT.

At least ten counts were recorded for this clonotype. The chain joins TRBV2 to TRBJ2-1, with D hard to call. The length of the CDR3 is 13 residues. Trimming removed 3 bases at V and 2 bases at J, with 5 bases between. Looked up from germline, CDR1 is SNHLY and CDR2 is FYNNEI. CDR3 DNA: TGTGCCAGCAGTGATGGTCCCTACAATGAGCAGTTCTTC. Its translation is CASSDGPYNEQFF.

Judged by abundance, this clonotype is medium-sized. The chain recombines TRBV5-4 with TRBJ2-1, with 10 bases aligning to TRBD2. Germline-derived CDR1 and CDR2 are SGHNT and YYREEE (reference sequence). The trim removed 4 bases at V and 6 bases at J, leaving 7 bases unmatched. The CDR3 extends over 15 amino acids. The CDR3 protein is CASSAGLAQVNEQFF. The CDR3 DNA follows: TGTGCCAGCAGCGCGGGACTAGCGCAAGTCAATGAGCAGTTCTTC.